The entry below gives a single T cell receptor (beta chain) sequence along with its context. TCRdb's copy holds only in-frame clones and misses some; the assay was immunoSEQ multiplex PCR. The table has about 61,000 clones, 90% seen once; the top ten hold approximately 1%. The data derive from a study of T cell changes during pregnancy in multiple sclerosis. This CDR3 spans 15 amino acids. After removal of 5 bases from V and 2 bases from J, the junction contained 5 bases not matched to a gene. The germline V gene encodes CDR1 SEHNR and CDR2 FQNEAQ (reference sequence). The source of this sequence is a female donor in good health, enrolled as a control in a pregnancy study. The chain couples TRBV7-9 to TRBJ1-5, with 8 positions matching TRBD1. The sequences come from peripheral blood, collected in the first trimester of pregnancy. The CDR3 protein is CASSPQGAGNQPQHF. As DNA, the CDR3 is TGTGCCAGCAGCCCCCAGGGGGCCGGCAATCAGCCCCAGCATTTT.